This TCR beta chain comes out of a study of neurological immune-mediated disorders (dated by TCRdb to about 2019). Some background on the complete study: Of the roughly 34 multiple sclerosis patients, approximately 30 had relapsing-remitting MS and 3 had secondary progressive MS. The cohort was made up of some 70 subjects, consisting of 15 or so HAM/TSP patients, 34 multiple sclerosis patients and roughly 20 healthy controls. Alongside PBMC samples, the set of about 100 TCR-beta libraries contained longitudinal samples, technical triplicates, and paired CD4+ and CD8+ T-cell subsets that had been sorted. Peripheral blood TCR-beta repertoires from HTLV-I-associated myelopathy (HAM/TSP) patients, multiple sclerosis patients and healthy controls were compared by UMI-based sequencing. What the research found in general, with its limitations: The MS cluster was not associated with any clinical or MRI features, and the authors stated that larger cohorts are needed. No identical CDR3 amino acid sequences were found to be shared among expanded clones across subjects, suggesting that TCR-beta repertoires were private in all groups. TCR clonal expansion was highest in HAM/TSP patients and lowest in MS patients, with MS patients falling below even healthy controls. Phylogenetic analysis grouped repertoires from 18 of 34 MS patients into a cluster of related CDR3 sequences, suggesting a possible repertoire-level signature.

Unsorted PBMC libraries were generated from 2 million PBMCs stored in RNAlater at -80 °C until RNA extraction. The multiple sclerosis patients were enrolled in a US clinical protocol that used magnetic resonance imaging to evaluate disease progression. Peripheral blood was subjected to Ficoll-Hypaque density gradient centrifugation to isolate PBMCs, which were then cryopreserved in liquid nitrogen. cDNA was synthesized by template-switch 5'RACE using a primer with a 10-nucleotide random unique molecular identifier that tagged each TCR transcript. Each sequencing run produced over 160 million TCR-beta sequences covering 15-18 subjects. Total RNA was extracted with the RNeasy kit. The KAPA Real-time Library Amplification kit was used to amplify TCR-beta VDJ regions with primers targeting the TCR constant region and the 5'RACE anchor. Sample indexes and Illumina adaptors were added in a first PCR, after which library yield was increased in a second PCR. The roughly 650 bp TCR product was size-selected on a 2% E-gel SizeSelection system after Ampure bead purification. Library quality was checked on a Bioanalyzer, concentration was measured with Qubit, and libraries were quantified with the Kapa Library Quantification kit before pooling. Paired-end 2 x 150 bp sequencing of the libraries was performed on an Illumina HiSeq 2500. To increase sequence diversity, about 24-32% phiX was spiked into each library pool. The study's own analysis went as follows. Quality-filtered reads were processed with the UMI-based MiGEC pipeline, which removed over 80% of raw TCR sequences during error correction. VDJ genes were aligned to IMGT germline references, and each clonotype was defined by a unique CDR3 amino acid sequence together with V-J genes. Clonal expansion, Shannon diversity, and CDR3 relatedness (CalcPairwiseDistances, ClusterSamples) were evaluated with VDJtools, and phylogenetic trees were built with CLCbio workbench. Clones with at least 8 unique UMIs were defined as expanded, with this threshold being based on coefficient-of-variation modelling across technical triplicates. In TCRdb, the public reads were trimmed at Q25 with fastp and aligned with MiXCR, with productive beta chains retained. Each record represents a unique CDR3 protein, reported with the most common genes and DNA among its rows. The V and J calls, along with clone size, are taken from TCRdb and not from the paper's own processing. Recorded for this sample are 66,000 or so distinct CDR3 sequences; around 5.2% of them occurred a single time. Less than 3.5% of the sample goes to the ten largest clones.

At least ten counts were recorded for this clonotype. This clone's antigen is unknown. One base away there is no much larger clone; base qualities are not given. V loses 4 bases at its end and J loses 5 bases; junction bases beyond the gene matches: 8. Including the terminal cysteine and phenylalanine, the CDR3 comprises 15 residues. The retained sequence is limited to the CDR3, 45 bases, with the frame set at the first base. CDR1 MNHGY and CDR2 SVAAGI are derived from the germline V gene. The receptor was derived from a young woman with multiple sclerosis. The chain is assembled from TRBV6-9 and TRBJ2-1; TRBD2 matches 7 bases in the middle. The sequencing sample was made of PBMCs. The encoded CDR3 is CASSCSGGGDNEQFF. The DNA reads as follows: TGTGCCAGCAGTTGTTCGGGAGGCGGGGACAATGAGCAGTTCTTC.